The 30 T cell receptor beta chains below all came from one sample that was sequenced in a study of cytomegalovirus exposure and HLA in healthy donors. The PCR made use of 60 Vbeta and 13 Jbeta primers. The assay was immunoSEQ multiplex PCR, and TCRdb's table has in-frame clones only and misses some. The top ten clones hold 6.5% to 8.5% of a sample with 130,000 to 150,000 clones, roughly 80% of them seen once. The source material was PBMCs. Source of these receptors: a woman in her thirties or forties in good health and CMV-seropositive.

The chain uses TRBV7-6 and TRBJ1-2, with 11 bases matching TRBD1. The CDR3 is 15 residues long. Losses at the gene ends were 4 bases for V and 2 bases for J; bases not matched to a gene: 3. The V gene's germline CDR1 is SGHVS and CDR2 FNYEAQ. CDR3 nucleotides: TGTGCCAGCAGCTCAGGGGACAGGGGGAACTATGGCTACACCTTC. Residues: CASSSGDRGNYGYTF.

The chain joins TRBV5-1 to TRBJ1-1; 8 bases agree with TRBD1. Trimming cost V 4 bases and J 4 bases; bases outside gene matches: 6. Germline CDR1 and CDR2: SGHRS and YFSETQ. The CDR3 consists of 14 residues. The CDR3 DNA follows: TGCGCCAGCAGCGCCACAGGGGGAAGCACTGAAGCTTTCTTT. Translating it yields CASSATGGSTEAFF. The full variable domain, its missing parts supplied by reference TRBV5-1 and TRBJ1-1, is KAGVTQTPRYLIKTRGQQVTLSCSPISGHRSVSWYQQTPGQGLQFLFEYFSETQRNKGNFPGRFSGRQFSNSRSEMNVSTLELGDSALYLCASSATGGSTEAFFGQGTRLTVV.

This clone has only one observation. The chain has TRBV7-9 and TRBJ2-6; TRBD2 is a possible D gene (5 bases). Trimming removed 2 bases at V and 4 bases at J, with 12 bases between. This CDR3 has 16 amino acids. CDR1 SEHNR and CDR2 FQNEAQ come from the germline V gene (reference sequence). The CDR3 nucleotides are TGTGCCAGCAGCTTACGGTTGTCGGGAGGGGCCAACGTCCTGACTTTC. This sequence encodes CASSLRLSGGANVLTF.

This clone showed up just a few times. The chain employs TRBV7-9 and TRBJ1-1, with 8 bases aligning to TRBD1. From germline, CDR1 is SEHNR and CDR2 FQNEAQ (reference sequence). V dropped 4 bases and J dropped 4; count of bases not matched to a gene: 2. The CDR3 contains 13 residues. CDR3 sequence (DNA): TGTGCCAGCAGCTCGACAGGGGCCACTGAAGCTTTCTTT. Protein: CASSSTGATEAFF.

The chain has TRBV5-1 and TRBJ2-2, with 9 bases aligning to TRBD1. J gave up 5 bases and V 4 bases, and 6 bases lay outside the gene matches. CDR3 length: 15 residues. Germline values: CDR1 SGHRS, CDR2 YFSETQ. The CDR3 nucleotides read TGCGCCAGCAGCCTCCGGACAGGGGAAACCGGGGAGCTGTTTTTT. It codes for CASSLRTGETGELFF.

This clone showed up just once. CDR3 DNA: TGTGCCAGCAGTTATAAACAGGGGGAGGAGCAGTACTTC. Protein: CASSYKQGEEQYF. This chain joins TRBV6-1 and TRBJ2-7; 8 nucleotides align to TRBD1. Germline lookup yields CDR1 MNHNS and CDR2 SASEGT. J lost 7 bases, V lost 5 bases, and 7 bases had no gene match. The CDR3 is 13 residues long.

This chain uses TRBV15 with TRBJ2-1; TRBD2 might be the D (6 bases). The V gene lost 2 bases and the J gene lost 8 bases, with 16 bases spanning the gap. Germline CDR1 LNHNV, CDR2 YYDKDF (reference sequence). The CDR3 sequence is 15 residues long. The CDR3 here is CATSRPGRWRDEQFF. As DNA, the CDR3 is TGTGCCACCAGCAGACCGGGACGGTGGAGGGATGAGCAGTTCTTC. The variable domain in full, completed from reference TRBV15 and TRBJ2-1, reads DAMVIQNPRYQVTQFGKPVTLSCSQTLNHNVMYWYQQKSSQAPKLLFHYYDKDFNNEADTPDNFQSRRPNTSFCFLDIRSPGLGDTAMYLCATSRPGRWRDEQFFGPGTRLTVL.

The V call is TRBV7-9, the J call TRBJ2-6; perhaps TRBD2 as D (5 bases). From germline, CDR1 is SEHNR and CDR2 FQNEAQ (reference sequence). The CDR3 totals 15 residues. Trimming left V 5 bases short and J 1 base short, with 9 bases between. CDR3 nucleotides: TGTGCCAGCAGCGAGGGCCTATCTGGGGCCAACGTCCTGACTTTC. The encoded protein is CASSEGLSGANVLTF.

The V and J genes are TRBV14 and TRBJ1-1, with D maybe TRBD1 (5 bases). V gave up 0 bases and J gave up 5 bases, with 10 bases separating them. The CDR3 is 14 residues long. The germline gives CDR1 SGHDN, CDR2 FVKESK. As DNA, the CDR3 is TGTGCCAGCAGCCAAGACCGATCAGGGACTGAAGCTTTCTTT. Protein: CASSQDRSGTEAFF.

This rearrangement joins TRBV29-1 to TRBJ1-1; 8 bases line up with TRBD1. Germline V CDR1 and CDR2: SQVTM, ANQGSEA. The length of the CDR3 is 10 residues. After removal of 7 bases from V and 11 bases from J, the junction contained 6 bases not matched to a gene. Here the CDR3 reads CSATGDSAFF. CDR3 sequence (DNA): TGCAGCGCGACAGGGGATAGCGCTTTCTTT.

The CDR3, as DNA: TGTGCCAGCAGTTCCTACAGGGGAGACCAAGAGACCCAGTACTTC. This sequence encodes CASSSYRGDQETQYF. This chain links TRBV28 with TRBJ2-5, with 7 bases fitting TRBD1. From germline, CDR1 is MDHEN and CDR2 SYDVKM. This CDR3 is 15 amino acids long. V lost 4 bases, J lost 0 bases, and 5 bases stayed unmatched.

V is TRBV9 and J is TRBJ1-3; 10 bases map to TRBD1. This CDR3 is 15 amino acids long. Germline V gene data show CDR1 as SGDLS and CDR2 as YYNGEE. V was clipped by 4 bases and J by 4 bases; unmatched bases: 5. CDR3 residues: CASSPRQGAGNTIYF. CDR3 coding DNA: TGTGCCAGCAGCCCGCGACAGGGGGCCGGAAACACCATATATTTT.

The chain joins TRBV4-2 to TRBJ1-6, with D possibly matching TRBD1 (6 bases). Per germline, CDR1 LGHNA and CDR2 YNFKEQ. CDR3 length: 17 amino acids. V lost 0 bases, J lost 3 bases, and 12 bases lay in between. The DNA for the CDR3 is TGTGCCAGCAGCCAAGAAACTACGACAGGCTATAATTCACCCCTCCACTTT. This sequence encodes CASSQETTTGYNSPLHF.

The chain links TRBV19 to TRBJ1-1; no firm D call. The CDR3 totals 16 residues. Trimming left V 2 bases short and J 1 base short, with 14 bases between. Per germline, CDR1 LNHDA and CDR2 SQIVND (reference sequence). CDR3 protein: CASSISLSRPNTEAFF. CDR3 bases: TGTGCCAGTAGTATAAGTCTTTCCAGGCCGAACACTGAAGCTTTCTTT.

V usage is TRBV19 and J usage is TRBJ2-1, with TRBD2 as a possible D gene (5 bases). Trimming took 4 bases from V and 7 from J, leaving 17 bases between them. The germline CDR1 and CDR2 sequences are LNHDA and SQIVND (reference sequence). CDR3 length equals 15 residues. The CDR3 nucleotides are TGTGCCAGTAGTAATCTCGGGATCCCCTTTAATGAGCAGTTCTTC. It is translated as CASSNLGIPFNEQFF. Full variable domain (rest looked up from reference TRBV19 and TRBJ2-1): DGGITQSPKYLFRKEGQNVTLSCEQNLNHDAMYWYRQDPGQGLRLIYYSQIVNDFQKGDIAEGYSVSREKKESFPLTVTSAQKNPTAFYLCASSNLGIPFNEQFFGPGTRLTVL.

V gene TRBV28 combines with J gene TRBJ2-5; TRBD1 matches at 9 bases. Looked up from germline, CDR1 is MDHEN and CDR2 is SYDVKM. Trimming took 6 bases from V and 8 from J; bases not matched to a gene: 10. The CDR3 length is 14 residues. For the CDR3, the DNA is TGTGCCAGCAGAACACCGACAGGGGGAAATACCCAGTACTTC. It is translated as CASRTPTGGNTQYF.

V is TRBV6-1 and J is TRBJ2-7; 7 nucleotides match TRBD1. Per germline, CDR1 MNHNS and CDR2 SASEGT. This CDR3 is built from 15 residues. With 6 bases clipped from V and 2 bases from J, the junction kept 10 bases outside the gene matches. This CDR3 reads CASRTRGQPTYEQYF. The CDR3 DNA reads TGTGCCAGCAGAACGAGGGGACAGCCTACCTACGAGCAGTACTTC.

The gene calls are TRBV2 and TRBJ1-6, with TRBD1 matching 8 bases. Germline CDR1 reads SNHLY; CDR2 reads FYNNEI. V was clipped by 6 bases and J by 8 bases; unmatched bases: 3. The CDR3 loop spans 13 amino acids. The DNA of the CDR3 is TGTGCCAGCAGGAAGACAGGGGATTCACCCCTCCACTTT. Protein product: CASRKTGDSPLHF.

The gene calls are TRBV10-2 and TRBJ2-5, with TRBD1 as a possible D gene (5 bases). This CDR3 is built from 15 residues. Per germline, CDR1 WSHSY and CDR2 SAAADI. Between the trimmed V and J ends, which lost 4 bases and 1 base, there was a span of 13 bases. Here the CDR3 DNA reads TGCGCCAGCAGTGTAAAAGGGGTCGGCCAAGAGACCCAGTACTTC. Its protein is CASSVKGVGQETQYF.

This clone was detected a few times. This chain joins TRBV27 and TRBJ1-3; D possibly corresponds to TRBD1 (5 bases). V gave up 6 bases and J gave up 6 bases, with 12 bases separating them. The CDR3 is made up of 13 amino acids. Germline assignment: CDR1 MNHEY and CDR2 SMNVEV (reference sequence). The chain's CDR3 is CASRGVGENTIYF. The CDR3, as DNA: TGTGCCAGCAGGGGTGTAGGGGAAAACACCATATATTTT.

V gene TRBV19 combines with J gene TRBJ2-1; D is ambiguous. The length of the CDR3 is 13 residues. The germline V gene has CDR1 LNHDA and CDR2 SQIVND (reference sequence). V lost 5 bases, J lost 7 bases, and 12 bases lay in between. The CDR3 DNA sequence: TGTGCCAGTAGTCTAAATGACGGGAATGAGCAGTTCTTC. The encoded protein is CASSLNDGNEQFF.

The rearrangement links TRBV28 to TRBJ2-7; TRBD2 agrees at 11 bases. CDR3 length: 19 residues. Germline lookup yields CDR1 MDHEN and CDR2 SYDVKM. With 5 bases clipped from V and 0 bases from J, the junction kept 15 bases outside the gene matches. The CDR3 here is CASSGPRLAGGLSSYEQYF. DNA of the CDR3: TGTGCCAGCAGTGGCCCCCGCCTAGCGGGGGGACTGAGCTCCTACGAGCAGTACTTC.

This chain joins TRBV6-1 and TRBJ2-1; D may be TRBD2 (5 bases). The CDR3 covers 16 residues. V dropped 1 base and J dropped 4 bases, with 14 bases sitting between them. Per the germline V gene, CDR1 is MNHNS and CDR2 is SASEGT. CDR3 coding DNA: TGTGCCAGCAGTGAAGTCCGGAGGCCAGCGTACAATGAGCAGTTCTTC. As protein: CASSEVRRPAYNEQFF.

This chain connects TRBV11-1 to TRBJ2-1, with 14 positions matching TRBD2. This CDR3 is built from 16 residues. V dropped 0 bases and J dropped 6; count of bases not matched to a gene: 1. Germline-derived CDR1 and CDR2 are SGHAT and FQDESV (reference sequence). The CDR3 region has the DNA TGTGCCAGCAGCTTAGCCGGACTAGCGGGGGGCAATGAGCAGTTCTTC. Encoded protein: CASSLAGLAGGNEQFF.

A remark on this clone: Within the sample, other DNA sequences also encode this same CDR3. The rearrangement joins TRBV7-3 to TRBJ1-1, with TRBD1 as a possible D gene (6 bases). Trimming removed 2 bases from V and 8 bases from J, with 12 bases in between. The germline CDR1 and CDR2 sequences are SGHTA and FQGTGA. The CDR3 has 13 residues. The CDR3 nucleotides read TGTGCCAGCAGCTTAGGGCAGGGGACAGAAGCTTTCTTT. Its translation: CASSLGQGTEAFF.

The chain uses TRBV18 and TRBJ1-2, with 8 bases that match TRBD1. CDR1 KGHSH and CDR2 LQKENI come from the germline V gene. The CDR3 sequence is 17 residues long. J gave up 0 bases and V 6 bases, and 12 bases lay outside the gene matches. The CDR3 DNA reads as TGTGCCAGCTCCGCACTCCTCGGGACAGGTTCTAACTATGGCTACACCTTC. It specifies CASSALLGTGSNYGYTF.

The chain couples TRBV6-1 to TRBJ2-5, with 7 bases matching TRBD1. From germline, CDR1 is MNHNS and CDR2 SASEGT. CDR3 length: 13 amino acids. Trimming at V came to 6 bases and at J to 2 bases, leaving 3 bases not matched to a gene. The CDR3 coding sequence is TGTGCCAGCAGGGGCAGGGGGCAAGAGACCCAGTACTTC. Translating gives CASRGRGQETQYF.

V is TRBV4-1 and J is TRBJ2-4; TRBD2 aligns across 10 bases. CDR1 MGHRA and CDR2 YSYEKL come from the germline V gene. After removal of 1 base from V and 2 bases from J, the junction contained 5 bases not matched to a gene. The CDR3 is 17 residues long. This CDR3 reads CASSQGSAGGSKNIQYF. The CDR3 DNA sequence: TGCGCCAGCAGCCAAGGGTCAGCGGGGGGGTCCAAAAACATTCAGTACTTC.

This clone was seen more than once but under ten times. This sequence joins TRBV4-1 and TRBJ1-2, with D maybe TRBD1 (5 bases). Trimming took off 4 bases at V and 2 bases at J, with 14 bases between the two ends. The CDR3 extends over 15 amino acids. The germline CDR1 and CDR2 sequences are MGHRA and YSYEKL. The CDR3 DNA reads TGCGCCAGCAGCCCTCCGACTGCAGGGAACTATGGCTACACCTTC. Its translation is CASSPPTAGNYGYTF.

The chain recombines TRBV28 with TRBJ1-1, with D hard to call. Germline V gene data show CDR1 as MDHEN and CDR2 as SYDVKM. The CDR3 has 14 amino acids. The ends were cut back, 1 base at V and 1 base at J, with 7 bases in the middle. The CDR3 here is CASSLLAGNTEAFF. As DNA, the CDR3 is TGTGCCAGCAGTTTATTGGCAGGGAACACTGAAGCTTTCTTT. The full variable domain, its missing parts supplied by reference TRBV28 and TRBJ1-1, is DVKVTQSSRYLVKRTGEKVFLECVQDMDHENMFWYRQDPGLGLRLIYFSYDVKMKEKGDIPEGYSVSREKKERFSLILESASTNQTSMYLCASSLLAGNTEAFFGQGTRLTVV.